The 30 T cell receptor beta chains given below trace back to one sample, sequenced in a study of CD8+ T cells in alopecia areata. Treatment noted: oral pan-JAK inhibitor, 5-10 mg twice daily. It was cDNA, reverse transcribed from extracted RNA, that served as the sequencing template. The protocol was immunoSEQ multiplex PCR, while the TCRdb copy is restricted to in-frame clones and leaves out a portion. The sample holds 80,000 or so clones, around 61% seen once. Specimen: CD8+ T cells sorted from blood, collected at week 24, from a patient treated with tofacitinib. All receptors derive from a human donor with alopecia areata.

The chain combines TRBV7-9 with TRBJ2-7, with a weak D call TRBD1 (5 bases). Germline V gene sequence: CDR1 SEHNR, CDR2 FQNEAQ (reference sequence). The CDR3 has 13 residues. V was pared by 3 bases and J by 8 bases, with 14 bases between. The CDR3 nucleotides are TGTGCCAGCAGCTTCGACAGCTTAGAGAAGCAGTACTTC. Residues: CASSFDSLEKQYF. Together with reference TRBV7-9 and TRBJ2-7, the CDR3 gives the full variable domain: DTGVSQNPRHKITKRGQNVTFRCDPISEHNRLYWYRQTLGQGPEFLTYFQNEAQLEKSRLLSDRFSAERPKGSFSTLEIQRTEQGDSAMYLCASSFDSLEKQYFGPGTRLTVT.

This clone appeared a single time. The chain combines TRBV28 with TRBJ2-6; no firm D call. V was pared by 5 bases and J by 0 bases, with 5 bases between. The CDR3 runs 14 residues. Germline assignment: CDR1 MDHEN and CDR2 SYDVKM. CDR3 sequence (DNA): TGTGCCAGCAGTAAAATCTCTGGGGCCAACGTCCTGACTTTC. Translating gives CASSKISGANVLTF.

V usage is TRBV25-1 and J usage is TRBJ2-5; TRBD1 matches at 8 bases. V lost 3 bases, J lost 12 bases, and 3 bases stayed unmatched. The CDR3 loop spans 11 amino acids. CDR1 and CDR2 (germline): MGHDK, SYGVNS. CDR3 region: CASSEEQGEYF. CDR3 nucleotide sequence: TGTGCCAGCAGTGAGGAACAGGGGGAGTACTTC. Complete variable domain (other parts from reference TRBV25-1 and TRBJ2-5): EADIYQTPRYLVIGTGKKITLECSQTMGHDKMYWYQQDPGMELHLIHYSYGVNSTEKGDLSSESTVSRIRTEHFPLTLESARPSHTSQYLCASSEEQGEYFGPGTRLLVL.

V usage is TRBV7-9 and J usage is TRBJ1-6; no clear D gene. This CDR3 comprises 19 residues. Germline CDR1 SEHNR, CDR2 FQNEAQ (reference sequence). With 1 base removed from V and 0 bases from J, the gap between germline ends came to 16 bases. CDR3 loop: CASSLVSVTSGSYNSPLHF. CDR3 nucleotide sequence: TGTGCCAGCAGCTTAGTGTCGGTTACTAGCGGCTCCTATAATTCACCCCTCCACTTT.

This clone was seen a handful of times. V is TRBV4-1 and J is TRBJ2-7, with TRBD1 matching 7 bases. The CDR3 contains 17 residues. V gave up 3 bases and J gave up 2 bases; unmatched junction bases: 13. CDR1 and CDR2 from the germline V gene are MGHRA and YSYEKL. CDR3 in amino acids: CASSHERGQGWAYEQYF. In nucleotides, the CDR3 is TGCGCCAGCAGCCATGAGAGGGGGCAGGGGTGGGCCTACGAGCAGTACTTC.

CDR3 region: CASSPRTAKVHYGYTF. CDR3 DNA: TGTGCCAGCAGCCCGCGGACAGCCAAGGTTCACTATGGCTACACCTTC. The chain employs TRBV13 and TRBJ1-2, with D possibly TRBD1 on 6 matching bases. Germline CDR1 reads PRHDT; CDR2 reads FYEKMQ (reference sequence). The CDR3 sequence is 16 residues long. Trimming stripped 5 bases from V and 3 bases from J, with 19 bases between.

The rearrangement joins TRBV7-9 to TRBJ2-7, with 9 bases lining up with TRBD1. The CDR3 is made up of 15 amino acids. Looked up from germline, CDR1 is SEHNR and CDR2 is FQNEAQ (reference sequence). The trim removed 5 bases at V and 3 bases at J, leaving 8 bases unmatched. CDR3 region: CASSAENRGRYEQYF. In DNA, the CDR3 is TGTGCCAGCAGCGCTGAGAACAGGGGGCGCTACGAGCAGTACTTC.

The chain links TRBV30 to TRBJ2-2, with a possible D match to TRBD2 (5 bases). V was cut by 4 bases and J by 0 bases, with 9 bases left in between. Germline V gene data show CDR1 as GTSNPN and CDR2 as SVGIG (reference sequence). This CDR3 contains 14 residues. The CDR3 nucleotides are TGTGCCTGGAACCACGGGACGAACACCGGGGAGCTGTTTTTT. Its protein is CAWNHGTNTGELFF.

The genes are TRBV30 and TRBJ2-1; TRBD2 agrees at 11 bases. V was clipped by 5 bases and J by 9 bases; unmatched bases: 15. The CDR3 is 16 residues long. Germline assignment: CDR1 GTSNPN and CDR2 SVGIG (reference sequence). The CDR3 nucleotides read TGTGCCTGGGGGTTAGTGGTAGCGGGAGGGCCTATTGAGCAGTTCTTC. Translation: CAWGLVVAGGPIEQFF.

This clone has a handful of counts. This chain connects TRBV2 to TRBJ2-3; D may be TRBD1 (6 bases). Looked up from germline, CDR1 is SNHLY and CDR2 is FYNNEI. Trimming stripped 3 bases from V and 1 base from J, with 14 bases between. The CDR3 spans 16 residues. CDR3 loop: CASSEFETGGTDTQYF. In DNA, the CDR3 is TGTGCCAGCAGTGAGTTCGAGACAGGAGGCACAGATACGCAGTATTTT.

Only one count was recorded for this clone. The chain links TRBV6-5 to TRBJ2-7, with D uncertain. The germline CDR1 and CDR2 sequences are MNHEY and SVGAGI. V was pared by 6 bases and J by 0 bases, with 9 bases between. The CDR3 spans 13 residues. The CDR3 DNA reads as TGTGCCAGCAGCTTGACACCCTCCTACGAGCAGTACTTC. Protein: CASSLTPSYEQYF.

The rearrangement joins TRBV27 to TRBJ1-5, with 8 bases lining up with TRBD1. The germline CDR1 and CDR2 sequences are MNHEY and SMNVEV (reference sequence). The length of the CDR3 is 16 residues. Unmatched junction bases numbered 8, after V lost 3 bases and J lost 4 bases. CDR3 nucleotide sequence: TGTGCCAGCAGTTTCACAGGGGGGGTAGTAAATCAGCCCCAGCATTTT. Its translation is CASSFTGGVVNQPQHF.

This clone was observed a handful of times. The CDR3 sequence is CASSPSTGSSYEQYF. In DNA, the CDR3 is TGTGCCAGCAGCCCATCGACAGGGAGCTCCTACGAGCAGTACTTC. The gene calls are TRBV28 and TRBJ2-7, with 7 bases identical to TRBD1. J lost 0 bases, V lost 6 bases, and 8 bases had no gene match. This CDR3 comprises 15 residues. Germline lookup yields CDR1 MDHEN and CDR2 SYDVKM.

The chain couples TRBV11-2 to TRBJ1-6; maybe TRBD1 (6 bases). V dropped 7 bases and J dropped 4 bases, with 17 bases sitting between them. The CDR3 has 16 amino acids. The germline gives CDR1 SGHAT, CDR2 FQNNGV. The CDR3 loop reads CASTPGRTAYNSPLHF. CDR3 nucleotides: TGTGCCAGCACCCCAGGACGGACAGCGTATAATTCACCCCTCCACTTT.

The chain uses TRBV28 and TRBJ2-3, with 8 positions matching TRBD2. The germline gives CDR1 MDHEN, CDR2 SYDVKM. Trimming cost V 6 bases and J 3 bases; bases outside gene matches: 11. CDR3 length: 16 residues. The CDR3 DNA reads TGTGCCAGCAGCCTCTTTTCTAGCGGGTCTACAGATACGCAGTATTTT. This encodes CASSLFSSGSTDTQYF.

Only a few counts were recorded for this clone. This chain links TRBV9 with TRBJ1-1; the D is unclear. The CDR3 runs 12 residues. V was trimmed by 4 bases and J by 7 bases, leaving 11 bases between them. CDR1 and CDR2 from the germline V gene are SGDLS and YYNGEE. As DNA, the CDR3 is TGTGCCAGCAGCCTTCCAGGAGGTGAAGCTTTCTTT. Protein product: CASSLPGGEAFF.

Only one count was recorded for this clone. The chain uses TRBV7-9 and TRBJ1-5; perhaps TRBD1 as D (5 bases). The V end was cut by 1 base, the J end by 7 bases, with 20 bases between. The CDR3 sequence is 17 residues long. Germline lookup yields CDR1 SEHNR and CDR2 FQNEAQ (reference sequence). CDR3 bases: TGTGCCAGCAGCTTAGAGGGGCCGACGTTTGGAAAACAGCCCCAGCATTTT. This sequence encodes CASSLEGPTFGKQPQHF.

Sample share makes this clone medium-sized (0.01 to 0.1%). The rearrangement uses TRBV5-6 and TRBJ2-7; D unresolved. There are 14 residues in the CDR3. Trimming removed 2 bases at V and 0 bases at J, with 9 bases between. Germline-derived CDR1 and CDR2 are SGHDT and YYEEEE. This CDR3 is CASSLLSSSYEQYF. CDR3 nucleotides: TGTGCCAGCAGCTTACTTTCAAGCTCCTACGAGCAGTACTTC.

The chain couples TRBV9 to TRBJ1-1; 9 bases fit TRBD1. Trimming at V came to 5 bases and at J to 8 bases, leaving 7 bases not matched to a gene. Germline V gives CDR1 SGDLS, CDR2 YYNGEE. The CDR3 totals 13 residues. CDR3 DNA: TGTGCCAGCAGTGGCTGGACAGGGGAAGAAGCTTTCTTT. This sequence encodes CASSGWTGEEAFF.

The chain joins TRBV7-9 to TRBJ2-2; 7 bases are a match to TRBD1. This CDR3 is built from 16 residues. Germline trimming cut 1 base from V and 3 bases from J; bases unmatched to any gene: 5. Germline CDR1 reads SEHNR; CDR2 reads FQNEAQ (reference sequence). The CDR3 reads CASSLVETGYTGELFF. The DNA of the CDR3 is TGTGCCAGCAGCTTAGTCGAGACAGGGTACACCGGGGAGCTGTTTTTT.

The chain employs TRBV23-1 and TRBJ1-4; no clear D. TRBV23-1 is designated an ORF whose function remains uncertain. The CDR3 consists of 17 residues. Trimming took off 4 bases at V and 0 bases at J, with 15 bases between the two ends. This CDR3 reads CASSRGSRLATNEKLFF. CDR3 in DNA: TGCGCCAGCAGTCGAGGTAGCCGACTCGCAACTAATGAAAAACTGTTTTTT.

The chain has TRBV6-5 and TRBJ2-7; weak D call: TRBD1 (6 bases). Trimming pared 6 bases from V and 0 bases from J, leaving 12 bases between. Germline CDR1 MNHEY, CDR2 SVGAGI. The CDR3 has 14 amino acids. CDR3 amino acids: CASRDDRISYEQYF. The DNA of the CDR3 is TGTGCCAGCAGGGACGACAGGATCTCCTACGAGCAGTACTTC.

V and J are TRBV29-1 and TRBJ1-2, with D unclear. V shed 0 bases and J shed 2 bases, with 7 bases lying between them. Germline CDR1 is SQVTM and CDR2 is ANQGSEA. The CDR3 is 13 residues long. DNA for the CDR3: TGCAGCGTTGAAGATCGGCCGAACTATGGCTACACCTTC. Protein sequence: CSVEDRPNYGYTF.

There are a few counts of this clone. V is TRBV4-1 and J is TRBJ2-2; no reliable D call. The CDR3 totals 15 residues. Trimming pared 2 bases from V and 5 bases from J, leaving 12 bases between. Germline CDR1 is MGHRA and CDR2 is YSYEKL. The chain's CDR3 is CASSQPWTSTGELFF. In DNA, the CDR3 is TGCGCCAGCAGCCAACCATGGACCTCAACCGGGGAGCTGTTTTTT.

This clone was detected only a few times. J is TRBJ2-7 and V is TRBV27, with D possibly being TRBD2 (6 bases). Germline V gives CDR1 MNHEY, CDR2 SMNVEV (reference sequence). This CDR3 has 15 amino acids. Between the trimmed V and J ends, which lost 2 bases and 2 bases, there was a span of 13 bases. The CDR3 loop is CASSLVYGGTYEQYF. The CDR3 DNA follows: TGTGCCAGCAGTTTAGTTTACGGGGGAACCTACGAGCAGTACTTC.

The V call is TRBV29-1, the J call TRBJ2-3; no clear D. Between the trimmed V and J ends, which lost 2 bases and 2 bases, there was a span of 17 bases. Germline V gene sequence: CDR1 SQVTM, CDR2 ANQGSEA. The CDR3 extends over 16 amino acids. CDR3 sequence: CSVELSSVVFTDTQYF. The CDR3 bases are TGCAGCGTTGAACTAAGCAGCGTAGTCTTCACAGATACGCAGTATTTT.

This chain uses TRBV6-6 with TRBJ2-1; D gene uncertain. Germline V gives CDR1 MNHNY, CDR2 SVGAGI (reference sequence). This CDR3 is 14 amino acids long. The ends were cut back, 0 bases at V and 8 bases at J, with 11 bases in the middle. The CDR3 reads CASSYSTGWDEQFF. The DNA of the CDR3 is TGTGCCAGCAGTTACTCGACTGGGTGGGATGAGCAGTTCTTC.

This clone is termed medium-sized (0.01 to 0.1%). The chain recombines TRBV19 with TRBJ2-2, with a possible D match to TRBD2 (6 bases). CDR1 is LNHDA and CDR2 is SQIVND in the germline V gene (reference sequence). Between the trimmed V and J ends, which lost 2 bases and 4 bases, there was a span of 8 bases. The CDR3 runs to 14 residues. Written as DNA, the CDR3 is TGTGCCAGTAGTATACTAGCGCGCACCGGGGAGCTGTTTTTT. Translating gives CASSILARTGELFF.

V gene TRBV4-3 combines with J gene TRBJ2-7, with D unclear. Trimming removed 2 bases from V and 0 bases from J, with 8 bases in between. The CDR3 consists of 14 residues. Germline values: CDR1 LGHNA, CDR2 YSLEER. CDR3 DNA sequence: TGCGCCAGCAGCCAATTTACGGGCTCCTACGAGCAGTACTTC. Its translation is CASSQFTGSYEQYF.

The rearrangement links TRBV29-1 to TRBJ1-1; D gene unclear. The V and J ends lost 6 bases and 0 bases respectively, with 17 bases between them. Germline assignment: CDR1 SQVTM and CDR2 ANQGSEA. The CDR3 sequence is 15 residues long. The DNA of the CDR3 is TGCAGCGTCGTCCTCACCGGGAACATGAACACTGAAGCTTTCTTT. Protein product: CSVVLTGNMNTEAFF.